This TCR beta chain was obtained from a study of blood T cell repertoires in COVID-19. Study information: The United States, Italy and Spain provided the acute and convalescent COVID-19 samples. Nucleic acid was either cDNA or gDNA, and it came from T cells, B-cell-depleted T cells, or PBMCs.

Per the study methods: Reference gene primer amplification yielded estimated nucleated cell counts. The method was immunoSEQ multiplex PCR; TCRdb's version includes in-frame clones alone and lacks a portion of them. V, J and clone size derive from that table, while D and trimming were established from the DNA sequence. The table has some 57,000 clones, around 87% seen once. Sequencing used peripheral blood. This clonotype originated in a man in his 70s with acute or convalescent COVID-19.

This chain's CDR3 is CASSASGQGARYTQYF. The CDR3 DNA reads as TGTGCCAGCAGCGCATCGGGACAGGGGGCGCGTTATACGCAGTATTTT. The chain carries TRBV9 and TRBJ2-3; 12 bases fit TRBD1. Trimming at V came to 3 bases and at J to 7 bases, leaving 9 bases not matched to a gene. The CDR3 sequence is 16 residues long. In germline, CDR1 is SGDLS, CDR2 YYNGEE.